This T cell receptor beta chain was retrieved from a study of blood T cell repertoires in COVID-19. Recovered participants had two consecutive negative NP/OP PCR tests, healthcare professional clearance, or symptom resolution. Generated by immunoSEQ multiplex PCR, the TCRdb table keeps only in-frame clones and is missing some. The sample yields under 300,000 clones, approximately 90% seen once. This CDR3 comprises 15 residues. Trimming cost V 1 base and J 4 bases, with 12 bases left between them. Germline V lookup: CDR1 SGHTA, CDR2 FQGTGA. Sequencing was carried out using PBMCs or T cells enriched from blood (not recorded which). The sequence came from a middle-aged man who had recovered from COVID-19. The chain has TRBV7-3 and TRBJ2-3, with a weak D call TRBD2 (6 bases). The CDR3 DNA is TGTGCCAGCAGCTTAAAGGGGCGGGGTTCAGATACGCAGTATTTT. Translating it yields CASSLKGRGSDTQYF.